This T cell receptor (beta chain) is from a study of early stage breast cancer tumors. Across the whole study: About 70% of the 16 invasive tumors were ER+, PR+ and HER2-. Seven to nine ER+/PR+/HER2- tumors were invasive ductal; a few were invasive lobular. General observations from the study: Commonly generated sequences made up most enriched TCRB sequences shared between patients.

Worth noting for this clone: The antigen is undetermined.

Profiling relied on immunoSEQ multiplex PCR, and the TCRdb table lists in-frame clones only, not all of them. This table holds 6,000 to 10,000 clones, approximately 60% found once. The CDR3 sequence is 13 residues long. Germline CDR1 is SGHDT and CDR2 is YYEEEE. V lost 4 bases and J lost 4, with 11 bases in between. Tumor samples used roughly 20-50 mg of diced tissue. This TCR was recovered from a person aged 70 to 85 with breast cancer. Source material: breast tumor tissue. The V gene is TRBV5-6, the J gene TRBJ2-5; maybe TRBD2 (6 bases). The CDR3 is CASSQGTRETQYF. The CDR3 DNA reads TGTGCCAGCAGCCAAGGGACTCGAGAGACCCAGTACTTC.